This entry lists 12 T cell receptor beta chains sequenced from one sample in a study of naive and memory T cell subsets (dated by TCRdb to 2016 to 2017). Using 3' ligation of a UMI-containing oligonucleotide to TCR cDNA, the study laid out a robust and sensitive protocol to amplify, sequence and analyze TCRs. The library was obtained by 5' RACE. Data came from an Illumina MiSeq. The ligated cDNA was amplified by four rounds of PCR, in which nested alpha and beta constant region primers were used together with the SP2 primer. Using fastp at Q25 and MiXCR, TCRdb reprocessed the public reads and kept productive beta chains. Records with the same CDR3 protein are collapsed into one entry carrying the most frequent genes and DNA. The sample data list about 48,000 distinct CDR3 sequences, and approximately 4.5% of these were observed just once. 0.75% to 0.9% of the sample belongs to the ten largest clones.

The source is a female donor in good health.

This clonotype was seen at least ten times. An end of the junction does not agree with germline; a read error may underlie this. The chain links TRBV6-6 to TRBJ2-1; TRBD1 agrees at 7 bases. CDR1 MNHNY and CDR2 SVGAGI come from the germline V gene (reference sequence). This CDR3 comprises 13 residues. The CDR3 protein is CASRVTTGIPHTF. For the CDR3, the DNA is TGTGCCAGCAGAGTAACGACAGGGATTCCCCACACCTTC.

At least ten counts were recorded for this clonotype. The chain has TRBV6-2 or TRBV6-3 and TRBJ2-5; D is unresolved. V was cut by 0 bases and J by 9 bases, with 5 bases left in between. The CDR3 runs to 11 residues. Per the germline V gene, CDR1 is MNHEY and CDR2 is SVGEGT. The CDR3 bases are TGTGCCAGCAGTTACTCTCAGGCCCAGTACTTC. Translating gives CASSYSQAQYF.

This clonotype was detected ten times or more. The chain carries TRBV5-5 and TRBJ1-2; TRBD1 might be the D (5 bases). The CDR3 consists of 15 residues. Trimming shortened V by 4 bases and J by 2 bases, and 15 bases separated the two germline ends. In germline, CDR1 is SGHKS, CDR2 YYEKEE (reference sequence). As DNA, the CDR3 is TGTGCCAGCAGCGAAACCCCCGGGACCAACTATGGCTACACCTTC. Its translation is CASSETPGTNYGYTF.

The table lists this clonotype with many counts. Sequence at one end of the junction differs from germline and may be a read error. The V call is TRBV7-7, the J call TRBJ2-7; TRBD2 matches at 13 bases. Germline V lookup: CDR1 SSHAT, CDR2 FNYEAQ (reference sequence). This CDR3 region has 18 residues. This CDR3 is CASSLRTTGLAGPYEQYF. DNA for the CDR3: TGTGCTAGCAGCTTACGGACGACGGGACTAGCGGGGCCCTACGAGCAGTACTTC.

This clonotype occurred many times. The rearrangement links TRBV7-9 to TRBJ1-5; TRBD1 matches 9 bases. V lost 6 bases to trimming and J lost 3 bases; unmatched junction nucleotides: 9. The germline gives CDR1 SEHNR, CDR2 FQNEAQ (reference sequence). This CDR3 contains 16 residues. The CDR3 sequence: CASSSSRDRVNQPQHF. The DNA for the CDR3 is TGTGCCAGCAGTTCATCCCGGGACAGGGTCAATCAGCCCCAGCATTTT. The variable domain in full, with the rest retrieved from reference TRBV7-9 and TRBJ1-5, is DTGVSQNPRHKITKRGQNVTFRCDPISEHNRLYWYRQTLGQGPEFLTYFQNEAQLEKSRLLSDRFSAERPKGSFSTLEIQRTEQGDSAMYLCASSSSRDRVNQPQHFGDGTRLSIL.

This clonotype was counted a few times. CDR3: CASNRPGTGQETQYF. The CDR3 DNA reads TGTGCCAGCAACCGACCCGGGACAGGACAAGAGACCCAGTACTTC. J is TRBJ2-5 and V is TRBV28; 8 bases align to TRBD1. This CDR3 has 15 residues. Germline V CDR1 and CDR2: MDHEN, SYDVKM. Losses at the gene ends were 7 bases for V and 2 bases for J; bases not matched to a gene: 9. The variable domain in full, with the rest retrieved from reference TRBV28 and TRBJ2-5, is DVKVTQSSRYLVKRTGEKVFLECVQDMDHENMFWYRQDPGLGLRLIYFSYDVKMKEKGDIPEGYSVSREKKERFSLILESASTNQTSMYLCASNRPGTGQETQYFGPGTRLLVL.

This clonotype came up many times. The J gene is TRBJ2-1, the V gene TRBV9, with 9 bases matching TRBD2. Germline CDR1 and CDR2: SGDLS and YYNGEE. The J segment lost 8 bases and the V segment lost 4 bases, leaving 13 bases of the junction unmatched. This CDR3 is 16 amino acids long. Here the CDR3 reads CASSFDAGGRVDEQFF. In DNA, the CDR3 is TGTGCCAGCAGCTTTGATGCGGGAGGGCGAGTCGATGAGCAGTTCTTC.

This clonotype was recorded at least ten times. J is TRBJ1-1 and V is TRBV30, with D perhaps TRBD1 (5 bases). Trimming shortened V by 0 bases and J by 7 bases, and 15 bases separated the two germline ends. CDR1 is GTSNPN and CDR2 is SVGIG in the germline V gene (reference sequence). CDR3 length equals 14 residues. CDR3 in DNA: TGTGCCTGGAGTGTACGGCGTGAGGGGAGTGAAGCTTTCTTT. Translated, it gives CAWSVRREGSEAFF. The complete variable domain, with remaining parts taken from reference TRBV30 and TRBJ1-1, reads SQTIHQWPATLVQPVGSPLSLECTVEGTSNPNLYWYRQAAGRGLQLLFYSVGIGQISSEVPQNLSASRPQDRQFILSSKKLLLSDSGFYLCAWSVRREGSEAFFGQGTRLTVV.

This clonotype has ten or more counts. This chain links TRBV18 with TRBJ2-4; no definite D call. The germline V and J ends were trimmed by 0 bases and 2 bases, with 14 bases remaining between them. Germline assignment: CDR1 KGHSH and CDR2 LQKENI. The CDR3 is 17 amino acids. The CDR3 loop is CASSPPQGRKTKNIQYF. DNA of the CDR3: TGTGCCAGCTCACCACCCCAAGGAAGGAAGACCAAAAACATTCAGTACTTC.

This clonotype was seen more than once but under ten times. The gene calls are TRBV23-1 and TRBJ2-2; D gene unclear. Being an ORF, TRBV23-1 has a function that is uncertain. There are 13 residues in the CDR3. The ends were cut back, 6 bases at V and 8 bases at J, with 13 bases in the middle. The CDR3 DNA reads TGCGCCAGCAGCCTAATCGGAACAGGGGAGCTGTTTTTT. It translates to CASSLIGTGELFF.

For the CDR3, the DNA is TGCGCCAGCAGCTTGTCGGGAGTTGGCACAGATACGCAGTATTTT. Translation gives CASSLSGVGTDTQYF. The chain joins TRBV5-1 to TRBJ2-3; TRBD2 might be the D (6 bases). The CDR3 has 15 residues. V lost 1 base, J lost 1 base, and 10 bases lay in between. CDR1 is SGHRS, CDR2 YFSETQ, per germline.

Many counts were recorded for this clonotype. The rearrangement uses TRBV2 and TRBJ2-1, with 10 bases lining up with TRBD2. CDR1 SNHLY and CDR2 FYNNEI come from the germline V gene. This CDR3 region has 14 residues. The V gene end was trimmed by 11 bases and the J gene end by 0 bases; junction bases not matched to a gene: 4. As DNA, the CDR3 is TGTGCCGGGGGACTAGCGAGCTCCTACAATGAGCAGTTCTTC. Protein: CAGGLASSYNEQFF. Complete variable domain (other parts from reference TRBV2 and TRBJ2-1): EPEVTQTPSHQVTQMGQEVILRCVPISNHLYFYWYRQILGQKVEFLVSFYNNEISEKSEIFDDQFSVERPDGSNFTLKIRSTKLEDSAMYFCAGGLASSYNEQFFGPGTRLTVL.